This T cell receptor (beta chain) was identified in a study of T cell responses to AZD1222 COVID-19 vaccine. Study findings and constraints: Baseline seropositivity occurred in only a handful of AZD1222 recipients. Clonal diversity was possibly underestimated, and the donors were mostly white British, with more females. Spike-specific TCR breadth and depth were elevated following two AZD1222 doses.

Data came from immunoSEQ multiplex PCR; TCRdb stores just in-frame clones and leaves some out. The sample includes around 100,000 clones, 88% of them seen just once. About this clone itself: Its antigen remains unknown.

Germline V gene lookup returns CDR1 MNHEY and CDR2 SVGAGI. The CDR3 length is 11 residues. Trimming removed 6 bases from V and 5 bases from J; junction bases left unmatched: 1. This TCR was sampled from an adult in good health. V gene TRBV6-5 combines with J gene TRBJ2-7; 7 positions agree with TRBD2. Sequenced here: peripheral blood, sampled on day 0 of AZD1222 vaccination. CDR3 bases: TGTGCCAGCAGACGGGGGGACGAGCAGTACTTC. It encodes CASRRGDEQYF.